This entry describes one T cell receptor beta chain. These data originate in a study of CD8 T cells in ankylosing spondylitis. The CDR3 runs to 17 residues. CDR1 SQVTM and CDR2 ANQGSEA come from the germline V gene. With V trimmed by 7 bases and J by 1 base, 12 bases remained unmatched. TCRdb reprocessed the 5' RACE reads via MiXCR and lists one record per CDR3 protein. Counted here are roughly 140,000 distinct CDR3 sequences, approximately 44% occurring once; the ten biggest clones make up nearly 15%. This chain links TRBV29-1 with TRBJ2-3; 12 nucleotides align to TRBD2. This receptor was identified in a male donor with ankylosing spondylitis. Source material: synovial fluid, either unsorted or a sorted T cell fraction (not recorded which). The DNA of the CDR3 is TGCAGCGAATTGACTGGACTAGCGGGGTACCGCACAGATACGCAGTATTTT. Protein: CSELTGLAGYRTDTQYF.